This entry lists 32 T cell receptor beta chains sequenced from one sample in a study of blood T cell repertoires in COVID-19. TCRdb keeps only in-frame clones here, not all; method: immunoSEQ multiplex PCR. The sample shows about 520,000 clones, 75% to 90% of them seen only once. Sequencing was performed on peripheral blood. These receptors were collected from a human donor in a cohort sampled during active COVID-19.

The chain combines TRBV28 with TRBJ2-1, with TRBD2 identical over 8 bases. Trimming cost V 3 bases and J 0 bases; bases outside gene matches: 10. Germline loops: CDR1 MDHEN, CDR2 SYDVKM. The length of the CDR3 is 18 residues. CDR3 residues: CASSFGGPGTSSYNEQFF. For the CDR3, the DNA is TGTGCCAGCAGTTTCGGGGGGCCCGGGACTAGCTCCTACAATGAGCAGTTCTTC.

The CDR3 sequence: CASSLEGQETQYF. CDR3 sequence (DNA): TGCGCCAGCAGCTTGGAGGGGCAAGAGACCCAGTACTTC. This chain uses TRBV5-1 with TRBJ2-5; tentative D call: TRBD1 (5 bases). Germline CDR1 reads SGHRS; CDR2 reads YFSETQ. The V end was cut by 0 bases, the J end by 2 bases, with 5 bases between. This CDR3 contains 13 residues.

The rearrangement uses TRBV6-4 and TRBJ2-3; 8 bases line up with TRBD2. Trimming cost V 3 bases and J 4 bases; bases outside gene matches: 9. CDR3 length: 16 residues. Looked up from germline, CDR1 is MRHNA and CDR2 is SNTAGT. CDR3 amino acids: CASSEVAGYNADTQYF. CDR3 nucleotide sequence: TGTGCCAGCAGTGAGGTAGCGGGATATAACGCAGATACGCAGTATTTT.

In nucleotides, the CDR3 is TGTGCCAGCAGCTTAGTAACTGGGACAGGGGGCGAGGGCTACACCTTC. Translation: CASSLVTGTGGEGYTF. The rearrangement uses TRBV7-9 and TRBJ1-2; TRBD1 matches 12 bases. The germline V gene has CDR1 SEHNR and CDR2 FQNEAQ (reference sequence). The CDR3 contains 16 residues. V lost 1 base and J lost 8; bases outside the gene matches: 8.

The genes are TRBV6-5 and TRBJ2-3, with TRBD2 identical over 12 bases. The CDR3 consists of 13 residues. With 6 bases clipped from V and 9 bases from J, the junction kept 4 bases outside the gene matches. Looked up from germline, CDR1 is MNHEY and CDR2 is SVGAGI. This chain's CDR3 is CASSRLAGDTQYF. CDR3 coding DNA: TGTGCCAGCAGCAGACTAGCGGGAGACACGCAGTATTTT.

V usage is TRBV19 and J usage is TRBJ2-7; TRBD1 might be the D (6 bases). Per germline, CDR1 LNHDA and CDR2 SQIVND (reference sequence). V shed 1 base and J shed 0 bases, with 10 bases lying between them. This CDR3 has 15 residues. The DNA for the CDR3 is TGTGCCAGTAGTATAGCGGCAGGGGACTCCTACGAGCAGTACTTC. This codes for CASSIAAGDSYEQYF.

This clone was found once. This rearrangement joins TRBV20-1 to TRBJ2-7; the D gene is possibly TRBD2 (5 bases). CDR3 length: 11 residues. CDR1 and CDR2 from the germline V gene are DFQATT and SNEGSKA (reference sequence). V lost 3 bases and J lost 7, with 10 bases in between. The CDR3 region has the DNA TGCAGTGCTAGTGCTCGAGGGGAGCAGTACTTC. Translated: CSASARGEQYF.

V is TRBV18 and J is TRBJ2-1; 10 nucleotides align to TRBD2. Germline CDR1 is KGHSH and CDR2 is LQKENI. The CDR3 totals 15 residues. V shed 2 bases, J shed 6 bases, and the junction held 4 bases outside the gene matches. The DNA of the CDR3 is TGTGCCAGCTCACCAATGGGACTAGCGACCAATGAGCAGTTCTTC. Protein sequence: CASSPMGLATNEQFF.

The gene calls are TRBV28 and TRBJ1-6, with no clear D. This CDR3 spans 17 amino acids. Germline loops: CDR1 MDHEN, CDR2 SYDVKM. V lost 3 bases to trimming and J lost 1 base, with 13 bases between them. This CDR3 is CASSFLAVPSYNSPLHF. The CDR3 DNA follows: TGTGCCAGCAGTTTCTTGGCAGTCCCTTCCTATAATTCACCCCTCCACTTT.

This sequence joins TRBV19 and TRBJ2-3, with 15 positions matching TRBD2. In germline, CDR1 is LNHDA, CDR2 SQIVND (reference sequence). Trimming took 9 bases from V and 2 from J; bases not matched to a gene: 9. This CDR3 spans 17 amino acids. The CDR3 DNA follows: TGTGCCAGGGGGACTAGCGGGAGGTCCCCCAACACAGATACGCAGTATTTT. Its translation: CARGTSGRSPNTDTQYF.

The genes are TRBV7-3 and TRBJ2-2; 8 positions match TRBD1. In germline, CDR1 is SGHTA, CDR2 FQGTGA. After removal of 6 bases from V and 5 bases from J, the junction contained 11 bases not matched to a gene. The CDR3 is 16 amino acids. CDR3 loop: CASSPGQGKLTGELFF. The CDR3 nucleotides are TGTGCCAGCAGTCCAGGACAGGGCAAGTTGACCGGGGAGCTGTTTTTT.

The chain couples TRBV20-1 to TRBJ2-1, with D possibly matching TRBD2 (5 bases). This CDR3 comprises 10 residues. With 3 bases removed from V and 12 bases from J, the gap between germline ends came to 9 bases. Germline loops: CDR1 DFQATT, CDR2 SNEGSKA (reference sequence). The CDR3 spells CSASGRAQFF. The CDR3 region has the DNA TGCAGTGCTAGTGGGCGGGCGCAGTTCTTC.

This chain uses TRBV9 with TRBJ2-7, with 7 bases aligning to TRBD2. CDR3 length: 13 amino acids. V gave up 3 bases and J gave up 2 bases; unmatched junction bases: 2. In germline, CDR1 is SGDLS, CDR2 YYNGEE. The CDR3 coding sequence is TGTGCCAGCAGCGCGGGACTAACCTACGAGCAGTACTTC. The encoded protein is CASSAGLTYEQYF.

The rearrangement joins TRBV7-2 to TRBJ2-7; D is perhaps TRBD2 (5 bases). This CDR3 contains 14 residues. Trimming pared 2 bases from V and 3 bases from J, leaving 11 bases between. Germline CDR1 and CDR2: SGHTA and FQGNSA. The CDR3 sequence is CASSLSNGGYEQYF. In DNA form, the CDR3 reads TGTGCCAGCAGCTTAAGTAATGGAGGCTACGAGCAGTACTTC.

J is TRBJ2-1 and V is TRBV28; TRBD2 matches at 7 bases. Per germline, CDR1 MDHEN and CDR2 SYDVKM. The CDR3 sequence is 15 residues long. V dropped 5 bases and J dropped 4; count of bases not matched to a gene: 8. The CDR3 DNA is TGTGCCAGCAGTCCTTCGGCTAGCGGATACAATGAGCAGTTCTTC. It codes for CASSPSASGYNEQFF. The whole variable domain, filled in from reference TRBV28 and TRBJ2-1, reads DVKVTQSSRYLVKRTGEKVFLECVQDMDHENMFWYRQDPGLGLRLIYFSYDVKMKEKGDIPEGYSVSREKKERFSLILESASTNQTSMYLCASSPSASGYNEQFFGPGTRLTVL.

The rearrangement joins TRBV28 to TRBJ1-2, with D possibly being TRBD1 (5 bases). V was pared by 1 base and J by 2 bases, with 5 bases between. CDR1 and CDR2 (germline): MDHEN, SYDVKM. This CDR3 has 13 amino acids. CDR3 coding DNA: TGTGCCAGCAGTTTATACAGGAACTATGGCTACACCTTC. Its protein product is CASSLYRNYGYTF.

Here the CDR3 reads CASSRAGLNTEAFF. The CDR3 DNA is TGTGCCAGCAGCCGAGCAGGATTGAACACTGAAGCTTTCTTT. This chain links TRBV3-1 (or the pseudogene TRBV3-2) with TRBJ1-1; D remains unclear. The CDR3 sequence is 14 residues long. V was trimmed by 4 bases and J by 0 bases, leaving 9 bases between them. Germline CDR1 reads LGHDT; CDR2 reads YNNKEL (reference sequence).

About this clone itself: Other DNA variants within this sample encode the same CDR3. This chain connects TRBV9 to TRBJ1-2; D unclear. Trimming took 0 bases from V and 7 from J, leaving 7 bases between them. Germline CDR1 reads SGDLS; CDR2 reads YYNGEE. The CDR3 loop spans 12 amino acids. CDR3 loop: CASSVVGGGYTF. Here the CDR3 DNA reads TGTGCCAGCAGCGTAGTAGGAGGTGGCTACACCTTC.

The gene calls are TRBV5-4 and TRBJ2-1; the match to TRBD2 covers 7 bases. Trimming at V came to 3 bases and at J to 5 bases, leaving 8 bases not matched to a gene. Germline assignment: CDR1 SGHNT and CDR2 YYREEE (reference sequence). This CDR3 contains 15 residues. CDR3 loop: CASSWSRERDNEQFF. CDR3 coding DNA: TGTGCCAGCAGCTGGTCGCGGGAGAGGGACAATGAGCAGTTCTTC.

The chain recombines TRBV10-3 with TRBJ2-6; 8 positions match TRBD1. Trimming cost V 11 bases and J 0 bases; bases outside gene matches: 9. Germline-derived CDR1 and CDR2 are ENHRY and SYGVKD. The CDR3 runs 16 residues. The CDR3 is CAASGQVSSGANVLTF. DNA of the CDR3: TGTGCCGCTTCGGGACAGGTGAGCTCTGGGGCCAACGTCCTGACTTTC.

This clone appeared a single time. The chain's CDR3 is CASSPQTGGNSPLHF. In nucleotides, the CDR3 is TGTGCCAGCTCACCTCAAACAGGGGGTAATTCACCCCTCCACTTT. V and J are TRBV18 and TRBJ1-6; TRBD1 matches at 8 bases. The CDR3 has 15 residues. The germline CDR1 and CDR2 sequences are KGHSH and LQKENI. The junction had 4 bases not matched to a gene; V was cut back by 3 bases and J by 6 bases.

The chain is built from TRBV9 and TRBJ2-7, with a possible D match to TRBD2 (6 bases). V dropped 0 bases and J dropped 3 bases, with 13 bases sitting between them. This CDR3 has 15 residues. Per the germline V gene, CDR1 is SGDLS and CDR2 is YYNGEE. The CDR3: CASSVGGLSLYEQYF. The CDR3 nucleotides are TGTGCCAGCAGCGTAGGGGGACTTTCCCTCTACGAGCAGTACTTC.

This chain connects TRBV25-1 to TRBJ2-7; D is unclear. The CDR3 extends over 14 amino acids. V was pared by 2 bases and J by 5 bases, with 13 bases between. Germline V gives CDR1 MGHDK, CDR2 SYGVNS. The CDR3 sequence: CASSETHSPNEQYF. The CDR3 DNA follows: TGTGCCAGCAGTGAAACCCACTCCCCGAACGAGCAGTACTTC.

The V gene is TRBV6-4, the J gene TRBJ2-7; 10 nucleotides agree with TRBD2. V was pared by 8 bases and J by 0 bases, with 1 base of the junction left unmatched. The CDR3 loop spans 13 amino acids. Germline V lookup: CDR1 MRHNA, CDR2 SNTAGT. The CDR3 DNA sequence: TGTGCCAGCCCTAGCGGGAGCTCCTACGAGCAGTACTTC. Encoded protein: CASPSGSSYEQYF.

The rearrangement uses TRBV25-1 and TRBJ2-2, with D perhaps matching TRBD1 (5 bases). This CDR3 comprises 14 residues. Germline V lookup: CDR1 MGHDK, CDR2 SYGVNS. V was trimmed by 6 bases and J by 4 bases, leaving 12 bases between them. The CDR3 DNA is TGTGCCAGCAGACAGGCCCTAACCACCGGGGAGCTGTTTTTT. Translation: CASRQALTTGELFF.

The chain joins TRBV5-8 to TRBJ1-1; TRBD1 is a possible D gene (5 bases). Germline V gene data show CDR1 as SGHTS and CDR2 as YDEGEE. The length of the CDR3 is 14 residues. V lost 5 bases and J lost 4, with 15 bases in between. Written as DNA, the CDR3 is TGTGCCAGCAGACAGGAAACAGTCAGCACTGAAGCTTTCTTT. It specifies CASRQETVSTEAFF. Supplemented by reference TRBV5-8 and TRBJ1-1, the full variable domain reads EAGVTQSPTHLIKTRGQQATLRCSPISGHTSVYWYQQALGLGLQFLLWYDEGEERNRGNFPPRFSGRQFPNYSSELNVNALELEDSALYLCASRQETVSTEAFFGQGTRLTVV.

The chain has TRBV19 and TRBJ1-6, with unresolved D. V lost 7 bases and J lost 5, with 12 bases in between. This CDR3 contains 14 residues. CDR1 LNHDA and CDR2 SQIVND come from the germline V gene (reference sequence). CDR3 sequence (DNA): TGTGCCAGTAAAGATTGGAGAAATAATTCACCCCTCCACTTT. This gives the protein CASKDWRNNSPLHF.

The chain couples TRBV10-3 to TRBJ1-1; possible D gene TRBD1, 5 bases. V was shortened by 7 bases and J by 6 bases, with 15 bases between the two germline ends. This CDR3 comprises 13 residues. Germline V gene sequence: CDR1 ENHRY, CDR2 SYGVKD. CDR3 amino acids: CAITQGRDSEAFF. CDR3 nucleotides: TGTGCCATCACCCAGGGTAGGGACTCTGAAGCTTTCTTT.

The CDR3 nucleotides are TGTGCCAGTAGTTTCACAGGGCCGAGCAACGAGCAGTACTTC. Its translation is CASSFTGPSNEQYF. The chain combines TRBV19 with TRBJ2-7, with a possible D match to TRBD1 (6 bases). The V end was cut by 5 bases, the J end by 5 bases, with 16 bases between. Germline V CDR1 and CDR2: LNHDA, SQIVND (reference sequence). This CDR3 comprises 14 residues.

The rearrangement links TRBV19 to TRBJ2-1; 10 nucleotides match TRBD2. The V and J ends lost 2 bases and 7 bases, in that order; junction bases with no gene match: 8. Germline loops: CDR1 LNHDA, CDR2 SQIVND (reference sequence). CDR3 length equals 16 residues. CDR3: CASSIRASGSGNEQFF. The CDR3 DNA reads as TGTGCCAGTAGTATAAGGGCTAGCGGGAGTGGGAATGAGCAGTTCTTC.

This chain uses TRBV19 with TRBJ2-1, with D tentatively TRBD2 (5 bases). The CDR3 length is 15 residues. The V gene's germline CDR1 is LNHDA and CDR2 SQIVND (reference sequence). V was shortened by 4 bases and J by 0 bases, with 10 bases between the two germline ends. The CDR3 region is CASSTSGISYNEQFF. CDR3 sequence (DNA): TGTGCCAGTAGTACCTCCGGGATCTCCTACAATGAGCAGTTCTTC.

This sequence joins TRBV7-2 and TRBJ2-2; 7 bases align to TRBD1. With V trimmed by 5 bases and J by 2 bases, 8 bases remained unmatched. The germline V gene encodes CDR1 SGHTA and CDR2 FQGNSA. The CDR3 is 16 amino acids. Here the CDR3 reads CASSPARGGNTGELFF. The CDR3 region has the DNA TGTGCCAGCAGCCCTGCTAGAGGGGGCAACACCGGGGAGCTGTTTTTT.